A single sample gave rise to the 11 T cell receptor beta chains below, sequenced in a study of blood T cell repertoires in COVID-19. Libraries were prepared by immunoSEQ multiplex PCR; TCRdb keeps only in-frame clonotypes and omits some of them. The data show hundreds of thousands of clones, 85% to 90% seen once. Sequencing was done on a sample of peripheral blood. The receptors derive from a woman aged 18-29 years with acute or convalescent COVID-19.

The chain combines TRBV4-3 with TRBJ2-1, with TRBD1 matching over 10 bases. With V trimmed by 3 bases and J by 5 bases, 1 base remained unmatched. The CDR3 length is 14 residues. Looked up from germline, CDR1 is LGHNA and CDR2 is YSLEER. CDR3 amino acids: CASSQGQGNNEQFF. The CDR3 DNA reads as TGCGCCAGCAGCCAGGGACAGGGGAACAATGAGCAGTTCTTC.

V is TRBV6-4 and J is TRBJ1-6; D not resolved. The V gene lost 4 bases and the J gene lost 4 bases, with 11 bases spanning the gap. In germline, CDR1 is MRHNA, CDR2 SNTAGT. The CDR3 spans 15 residues. In DNA form, the CDR3 reads TGTGCCAGCAGTGCAGGCACCACTTATAATTCACCCCTCCACTTT. This translates into CASSAGTTYNSPLHF.

CDR3 amino acids: CASSYGGETSNEQFF. In nucleotides, the CDR3 is TGTGCCAGCAGTTACGGTGGTGAGACTAGCAATGAGCAGTTCTTC. The chain uses TRBV6-5 and TRBJ2-1, with a possible D match to TRBD2 (6 bases). The CDR3 runs 15 residues. Germline CDR1 MNHEY, CDR2 SVGAGI. The ends were cut back, 2 bases at V and 6 bases at J, with 14 bases in the middle.

V and J are TRBV9 and TRBJ2-1; weak D call: TRBD1 (6 bases). The germline V and J ends were trimmed by 4 bases and 8 bases, with 16 bases remaining between them. CDR1 and CDR2 from the germline V gene are SGDLS and YYNGEE. This CDR3 has 14 amino acids. CDR3 nucleotide sequence: TGTGCCAGCAGCCCCCGTGGACAGATCGATGAGCAGTTCTTC. Translating gives CASSPRGQIDEQFF.

As DNA, the CDR3 is TGTGCCAGCAGTTTAGACGGGCCAGGGGTACTGACCGGGGAGCTGTTTTTT. Amino acids: CASSLDGPGVLTGELFF. The chain carries TRBV28 and TRBJ2-2; tentatively, D is TRBD1 (6 bases). V lost 2 bases to trimming and J lost 5 bases, with 18 bases between them. Germline V gene lookup returns CDR1 MDHEN and CDR2 SYDVKM. This CDR3 has 17 amino acids.

A single count supports this clone. V gene TRBV13 combines with J gene TRBJ1-2; 11 nucleotides line up with TRBD1. There are 15 residues in the CDR3. The germline V gene encodes CDR1 PRHDT and CDR2 FYEKMQ (reference sequence). V trimming: 4 bases; J trimming: 7 bases; junction bases outside the gene matches: 8. The CDR3 nucleotides are TGTGCCAGCAGCTCCGGGACAGGGGGTTCTAGTGGCTACACCTTC. Its protein is CASSSGTGGSSGYTF.

This chain joins TRBV6-1 and TRBJ2-7; 7 bases are a match to TRBD2. CDR3 size: 15 residues. In germline, CDR1 is MNHNS, CDR2 SASEGT. V shed 1 base and J 1 base; nucleotides not matched to a gene: 4. For the CDR3, the DNA is TGTGCCAGCAGTGAAGGGTGGGGGGGTTCCTACGAGCAGTACTTC. Translating gives CASSEGWGGSYEQYF.

V usage is TRBV7-9 and J usage is TRBJ1-1; weak D call: TRBD1 (6 bases). This CDR3 has 16 amino acids. CDR1 and CDR2 from the germline V gene are SEHNR and FQNEAQ (reference sequence). Trimming cost V 4 bases and J 7 bases, with 22 bases left between them. This chain's CDR3 is CASSYLGGAQRGEAFF. The CDR3, as DNA: TGTGCCAGCAGCTACCTCGGGGGGGCTCAACGGGGTGAAGCTTTCTTT.

The V and J genes are TRBV9 and TRBJ2-2; TRBD1 matches 8 bases. Germline V gene lookup returns CDR1 SGDLS and CDR2 YYNGEE. The V and J ends lost 4 bases and 2 bases, in that order; junction bases with no gene match: 7. CDR3 size: 16 residues. Here the CDR3 reads CASSSAGGSNTGELFF. CDR3 DNA sequence: TGTGCCAGCAGCTCTGCAGGGGGCTCTAACACCGGGGAGCTGTTTTTT.

The J gene is TRBJ1-1, the V gene TRBV19, with a weak D call TRBD1 (6 bases). The CDR3 is 12 residues long. In germline, CDR1 is LNHDA, CDR2 SQIVND (reference sequence). V was clipped by 1 base and J by 6 bases, with 6 bases between them. CDR3 region: CASSIGQAEAFF. DNA for the CDR3: TGTGCCAGTAGTATAGGACAGGCTGAAGCTTTCTTT.

The rearrangement uses TRBV6-5 and TRBJ1-5, with D perhaps TRBD1 (5 bases). Per the germline V gene, CDR1 is MNHEY and CDR2 is SVGAGI. The V and J ends lost 5 bases and 1 base respectively, with 12 bases between them. This CDR3 has 15 amino acids. The CDR3 sequence is CASSINRQSNQPQHF. CDR3 nucleotide sequence: TGTGCCAGCAGTATTAACCGACAGAGCAATCAGCCCCAGCATTTT.